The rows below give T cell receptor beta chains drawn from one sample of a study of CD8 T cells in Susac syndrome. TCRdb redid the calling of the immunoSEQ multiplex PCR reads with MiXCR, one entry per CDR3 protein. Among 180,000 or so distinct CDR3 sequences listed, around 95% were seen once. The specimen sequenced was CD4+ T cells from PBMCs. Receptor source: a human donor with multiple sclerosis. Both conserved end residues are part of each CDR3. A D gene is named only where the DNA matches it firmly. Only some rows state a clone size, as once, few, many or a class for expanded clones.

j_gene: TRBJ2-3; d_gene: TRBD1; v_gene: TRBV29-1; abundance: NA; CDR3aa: CSVVATGVLTDTQYF; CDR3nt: TGCAGCGTTGTGGCGACAGGGGTTCTCACAGATACGCAGTATTTT
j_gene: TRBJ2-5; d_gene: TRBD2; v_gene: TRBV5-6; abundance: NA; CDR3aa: CASSTSGGAGTQYF; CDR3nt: TGTGCCAGCAGCACTAGCGGGGGGGCCGGTACCCAGTACTTC
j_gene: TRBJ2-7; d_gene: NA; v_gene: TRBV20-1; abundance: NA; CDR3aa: CSVAGRSYEQYF; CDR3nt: TGCAGTGTTGCAGGACGATCCTACGAGCAGTACTTC
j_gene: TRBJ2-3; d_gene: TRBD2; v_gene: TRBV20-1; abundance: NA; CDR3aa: CSAIQGLAGAADTQYF; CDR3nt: TGCAGTGCTATTCAGGGACTAGCGGGGGCCGCAGATACGCAGTATTTT
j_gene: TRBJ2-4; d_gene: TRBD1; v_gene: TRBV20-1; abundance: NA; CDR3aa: CSARAQGPSKNIQYF; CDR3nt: TGCAGTGCTAGGGCACAGGGGCCCTCCAAAAACATTCAGTACTTC
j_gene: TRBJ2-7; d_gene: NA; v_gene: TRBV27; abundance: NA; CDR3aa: CASSPTEDYEQYF; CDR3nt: TGTGCCAGCAGTCCGACAGAAGACTACGAGCAGTACTTC
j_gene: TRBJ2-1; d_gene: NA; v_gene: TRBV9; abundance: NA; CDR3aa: CASTPRGGPYNEQFF; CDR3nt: TGTGCCAGCACCCCCAGGGGGGGGCCCTACAATGAGCAGTTCTTC
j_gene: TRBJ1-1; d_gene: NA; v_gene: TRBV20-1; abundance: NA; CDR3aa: CSAGGGVNTEAFF; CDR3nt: TGCAGTGCTGGGGGAGGAGTGAACACTGAAGCTTTCTTT
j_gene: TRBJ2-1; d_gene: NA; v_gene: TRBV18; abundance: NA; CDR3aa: CASSPAYGSYNEQFF; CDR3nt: TGTGCCAGCTCACCGGCCTATGGGTCCTACAATGAGCAGTTCTTC
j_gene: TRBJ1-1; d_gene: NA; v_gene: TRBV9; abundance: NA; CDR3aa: CASSAEMTYPAFF; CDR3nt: TGTGCCAGCAGCGCCGAAATGACGTATCCGGCTTTCTTT
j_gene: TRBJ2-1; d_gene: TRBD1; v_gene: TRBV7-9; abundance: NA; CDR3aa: CASSPGQGGYYYYNEQFF; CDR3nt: TGTGCCAGCAGCCCAGGACAGGGGGGCTACTACTACTACAATGAGCAGTTCTTC
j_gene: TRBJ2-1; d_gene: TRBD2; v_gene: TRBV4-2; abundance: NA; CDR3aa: CASSQEPSGGLYNEQFF; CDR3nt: TGTGCCAGCAGCCAAGAGCCTAGCGGGGGCCTCTACAATGAGCAGTTCTTC
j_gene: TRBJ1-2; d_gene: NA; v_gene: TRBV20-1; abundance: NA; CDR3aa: CSARDWSYGYTF; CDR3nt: TGCAGTGCTAGAGATTGGTCCTATGGCTACACCTTC
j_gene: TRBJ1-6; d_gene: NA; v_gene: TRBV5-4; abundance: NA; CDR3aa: CASSSTGSPLHF; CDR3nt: TGTGCCAGCAGCTCGACCGGTTCACCCCTCCACTTT
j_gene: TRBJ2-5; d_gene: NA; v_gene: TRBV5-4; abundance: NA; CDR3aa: CASSPEAEATQYF; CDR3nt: TGTGCCAGCAGCCCGGAAGCGGAAGCGACCCAGTACTTC
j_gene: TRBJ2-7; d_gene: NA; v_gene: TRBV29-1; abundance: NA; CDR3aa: CSVEGPSYEQYF; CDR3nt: TGCAGCGTTGAGGGTCCCTCCTACGAGCAGTACTTC
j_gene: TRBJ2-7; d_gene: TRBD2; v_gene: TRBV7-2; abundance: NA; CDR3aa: CASSLDLPSGVRYEQYF; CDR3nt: TGTGCCAGCAGCTTAGACCTTCCTAGCGGGGTACGCTACGAGCAGTACTTC
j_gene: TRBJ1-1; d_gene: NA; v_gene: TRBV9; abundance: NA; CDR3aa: CASSVTVNTEAFF; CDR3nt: TGTGCCAGCAGCGTGACAGTGAACACTGAAGCTTTCTTT
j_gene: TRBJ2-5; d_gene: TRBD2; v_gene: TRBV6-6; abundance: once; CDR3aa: CASSYRAGGHEETQYF; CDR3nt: TGTGCCAGCAGTTATAGGGCGGGGGGCCACGAAGAGACCCAGTACTTC
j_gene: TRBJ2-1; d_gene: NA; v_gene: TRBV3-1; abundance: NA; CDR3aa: CASSQGIDREDEQFF; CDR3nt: TGTGCCAGCAGCCAGGGAATTGACAGGGAGGATGAGCAGTTCTTC
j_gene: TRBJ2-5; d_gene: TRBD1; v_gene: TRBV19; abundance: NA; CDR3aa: CASSPGQVGTQYF; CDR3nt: TGTGCCAGTAGTCCGGGACAGGTTGGGACCCAGTACTTC
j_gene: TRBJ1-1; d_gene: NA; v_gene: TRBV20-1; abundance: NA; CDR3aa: CSARQGNTEAFF; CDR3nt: TGCAGTGCTAGGCAGGGAAACACTGAAGCTTTCTTT
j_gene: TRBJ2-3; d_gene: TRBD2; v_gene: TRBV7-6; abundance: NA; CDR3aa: CASSLGSGGTDTQYF; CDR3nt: TGTGCCAGCAGCTTAGGTAGCGGGGGAACAGATACGCAGTATTTT
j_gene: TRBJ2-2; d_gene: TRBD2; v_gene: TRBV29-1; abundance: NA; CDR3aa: CSATERDLNTGELFF; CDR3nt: TGCAGCGCCACCGAGCGGGACTTGAACACCGGGGAGCTGTTTTTT
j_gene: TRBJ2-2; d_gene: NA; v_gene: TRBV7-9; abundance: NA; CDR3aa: CASSYRSNTGELFF; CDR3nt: TGTGCCAGCAGCTACCGGAGTAACACCGGGGAGCTGTTTTTT
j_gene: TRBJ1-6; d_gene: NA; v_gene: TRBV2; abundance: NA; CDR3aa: CASRDDVGIWNSPLHF; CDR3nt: TGTGCCAGCAGGGACGACGTTGGAATTTGGAATTCACCCCTCCACTTT
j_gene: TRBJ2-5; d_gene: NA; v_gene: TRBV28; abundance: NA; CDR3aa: CASSPPFEGETQYF; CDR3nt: TGTGCCAGCAGTCCCCCCTTCGAGGGAGAGACCCAGTACTTC
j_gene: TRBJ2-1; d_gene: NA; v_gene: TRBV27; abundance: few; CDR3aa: CASSLYGEEFF; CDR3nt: TGTGCCAGCAGTTTATATGGGGAGGAGTTCTTC
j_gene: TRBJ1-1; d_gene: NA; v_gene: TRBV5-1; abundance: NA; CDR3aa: CASRRENFFTEAFF; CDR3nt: TGCGCCAGCAGAAGGGAGAACTTCTTCACTGAAGCTTTCTTT
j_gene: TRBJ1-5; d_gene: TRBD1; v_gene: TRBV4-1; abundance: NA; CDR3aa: CASSQEGTGVYQPQHF; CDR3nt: TGCGCCAGCAGCCAAGAAGGGACAGGGGTTTATCAGCCCCAGCATTTT
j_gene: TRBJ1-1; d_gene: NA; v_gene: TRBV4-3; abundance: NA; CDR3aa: CASSQDSMVGSEAFF; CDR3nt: TGCGCCAGCAGCCAAGATTCAATGGTGGGGAGTGAAGCTTTCTTT
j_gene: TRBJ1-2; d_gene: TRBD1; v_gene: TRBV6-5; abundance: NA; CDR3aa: CASSSTGGSGYGYTF; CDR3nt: TGTGCCAGCAGTTCCACAGGGGGCTCGGGCTATGGCTACACCTTC
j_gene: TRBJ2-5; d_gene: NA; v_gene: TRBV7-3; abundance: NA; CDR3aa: CASSLGASDQETQYF; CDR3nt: TGTGCCAGCAGCTTAGGCGCCTCCGATCAAGAGACCCAGTACTTC
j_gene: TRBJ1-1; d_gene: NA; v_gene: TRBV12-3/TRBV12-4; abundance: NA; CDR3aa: CASTPRPNTEAFF; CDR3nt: TGTGCCAGCACACCCCGCCCGAACACTGAAGCTTTCTTT
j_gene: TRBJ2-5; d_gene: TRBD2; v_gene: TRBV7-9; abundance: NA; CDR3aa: CASSPGLAAFQETQYF; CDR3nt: TGTGCCAGCAGCCCAGGACTAGCGGCATTCCAAGAGACCCAGTACTTC
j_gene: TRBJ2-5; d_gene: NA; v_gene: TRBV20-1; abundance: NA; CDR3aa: CSARDVRRGAQETQYF; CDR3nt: TGCAGTGCTAGAGACGTACGACGGGGGGCCCAAGAGACCCAGTACTTC
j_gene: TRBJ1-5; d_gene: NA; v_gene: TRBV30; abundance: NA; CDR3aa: CAWSVKYNQPQHF; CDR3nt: TGTGCCTGGAGTGTTAAGTATAATCAGCCCCAGCATTTT
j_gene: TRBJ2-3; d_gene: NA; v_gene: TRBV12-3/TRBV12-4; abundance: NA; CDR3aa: CASSPSAGPQYF; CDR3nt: TGTGCCAGCAGCCCCAGCGCCGGGCCGCAGTATTTT
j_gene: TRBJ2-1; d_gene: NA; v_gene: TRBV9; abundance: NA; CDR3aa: CASSVASLNNEQFF; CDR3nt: TGTGCCAGCAGCGTAGCTAGCCTCAACAATGAGCAGTTCTTC
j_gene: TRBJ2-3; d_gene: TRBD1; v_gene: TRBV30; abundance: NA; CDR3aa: CACYSGTGFTDTQYF; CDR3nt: TGTGCCTGTTATTCCGGGACAGGGTTCACAGATACGCAGTATTTT